The 28 T cell receptor beta chains presented below share a single source sample, sequenced in a study of control samples from healthy donors and cancer patients. Libraries were prepared by immunoSEQ multiplex PCR; TCRdb keeps only in-frame clonotypes and omits some of them. The sample has roughly 170,000 clones, 85% to 95% seen once; the top ten hold roughly 1.3%. Sample: blood. The source of these receptors is a woman aged 18-29 years in good health.

The chain has TRBV11-2 and TRBJ2-1, with TRBD2 identical over 8 bases. CDR3 length: 16 residues. The junction had 14 bases not matched to a gene; V was cut back by 5 bases and J by 8 bases. Germline V gene sequence: CDR1 SGHAT, CDR2 FQNNGV. In DNA, the CDR3 is TGTGCCAGCAGCGACCGTCGGGAGGGCGGCCGAGATGAGCAGTTCTTC. Translation: CASSDRREGGRDEQFF.

This chain links TRBV10-3 with TRBJ1-1, with 8 bases that match TRBD1. J lost 3 bases, V lost 6 bases, and 9 bases had no gene match. In germline, CDR1 is ENHRY, CDR2 SYGVKD. CDR3 length: 15 residues. The CDR3 region is CAISSKTGADTEAFF. CDR3 coding DNA: TGTGCCATCAGCTCGAAGACAGGGGCGGACACTGAAGCTTTCTTT.

The chain joins TRBV5-6 to TRBJ1-2; D unclear. Deletions cut 0 bases from V and 4 bases from J, with 7 bases between. The germline V gene has CDR1 SGHDT and CDR2 YYEEEE. This CDR3 region has 13 residues. The CDR3: CASSLAGIYGYTF. The CDR3 nucleotides read TGTGCCAGCAGCTTGGCCGGGATCTATGGCTACACCTTC.

The chain carries TRBV19 and TRBJ2-5; D gene uncertain. Trimming shortened V by 3 bases and J by 2 bases, and 7 bases separated the two germline ends. Germline V gene sequence: CDR1 LNHDA, CDR2 SQIVND (reference sequence). CDR3 length: 13 residues. CDR3 protein: CASSMVEQETQYF. Written as DNA, the CDR3 is TGTGCCAGTAGTATGGTAGAACAAGAGACCCAGTACTTC. The full variable domain, rest sourced from reference TRBV19 and TRBJ2-5, is DGGITQSPKYLFRKEGQNVTLSCEQNLNHDAMYWYRQDPGQGLRLIYYSQIVNDFQKGDIAEGYSVSREKKESFPLTVTSAQKNPTAFYLCASSMVEQETQYFGPGTRLLVL.

The J gene is TRBJ1-1, the V gene TRBV7-2; TRBD1 is a possible D gene (5 bases). Trimming pared 3 bases from V and 4 bases from J, leaving 12 bases between. The CDR3 contains 14 residues. Germline CDR1 reads SGHTA; CDR2 reads FQGNSA. The CDR3 loop reads CASSFSWGGTEAFF. The CDR3 DNA reads TGTGCCAGCAGCTTCTCCTGGGGGGGCACTGAAGCTTTCTTT.

The chain is built from TRBV19 and TRBJ1-5; D gene unclear. Germline CDR1 reads LNHDA; CDR2 reads SQIVND (reference sequence). V lost 5 bases to trimming and J lost 2 bases, with 13 bases between them. The CDR3 extends over 15 amino acids. In DNA form, the CDR3 reads TGTGCCAGTAGTTATAAAGAGGGTGGCAATCAGCCCCAGCATTTT. Protein product: CASSYKEGGNQPQHF.

The rearrangement joins TRBV5-1 to TRBJ2-5; 7 positions match TRBD1. Per the germline V gene, CDR1 is SGHRS and CDR2 is YFSETQ. CDR3 length: 13 residues. After removal of 4 bases from V and 5 bases from J, the junction contained 5 bases not matched to a gene. CDR3 nucleotide sequence: TGCGCCAGCAGCCTAACAGGGGCGGAGACCCAGTACTTC. It specifies CASSLTGAETQYF. Based on the CDR3 plus reference TRBV5-1 and TRBJ2-5, the full variable domain is KAGVTQTPRYLIKTRGQQVTLSCSPISGHRSVSWYQQTPGQGLQFLFEYFSETQRNKGNFPGRFSGRQFSNSRSEMNVSTLELGDSALYLCASSLTGAETQYFGPGTRLLVL.

The chain has TRBV11-2 and TRBJ2-7; D ambiguous. Deletions cut 1 base from V and 2 bases from J, with 9 bases between. The germline gives CDR1 SGHAT, CDR2 FQNNGV. The CDR3 length is 14 residues. CDR3 nucleotides: TGTGCCAGCAGCTTAGGTGGCGTGACCTACGAGCAGTACTTC. Translating gives CASSLGGVTYEQYF.

The chain is built from TRBV18 and TRBJ2-2; perhaps TRBD2 as D (5 bases). V dropped 0 bases and J dropped 6 bases, with 11 bases sitting between them. The CDR3 is 15 amino acids. Germline CDR1 and CDR2: KGHSH and LQKENI. The CDR3, as DNA: TGTGCCAGCTCACCACCGTCGGGATTCGCCGGGGAGCTGTTTTTT. Its translation: CASSPPSGFAGELFF.

The chain recombines TRBV6-5 with TRBJ1-1, with a weak D call TRBD1 (6 bases). The V gene lost 1 base and the J gene lost 4 bases, with 16 bases spanning the gap. Germline V gene sequence: CDR1 MNHEY, CDR2 SVGAGI. The CDR3 loop spans 16 amino acids. CDR3 sequence reads: CASSYFRGARVTEAFF. The DNA for the CDR3 is TGTGCCAGCAGTTACTTTAGGGGGGCACGGGTCACTGAAGCTTTCTTT.

This sequence joins TRBV7-3 and TRBJ1-4; D is ambiguous. In germline, CDR1 is SGHTA, CDR2 FQGTGA. The CDR3 is made up of 12 amino acids. Trimming shortened V by 2 bases and J by 5 bases, and 3 bases separated the two germline ends. CDR3 DNA sequence: TGTGCCAGCAGCTTATCAAATGAAAAACTGTTTTTT. As protein: CASSLSNEKLFF.

The rearrangement links TRBV19 to TRBJ2-2, with 7 bases lining up with TRBD1. Germline CDR1 and CDR2: LNHDA and SQIVND (reference sequence). CDR3 size: 17 residues. V was pared by 8 bases and J by 5 bases, with 17 bases of the junction left unmatched. The CDR3 loop is CASADPEGGAATGELFF. As DNA, the CDR3 is TGTGCCAGTGCCGACCCGGAAGGGGGCGCCGCGACCGGGGAGCTGTTTTTT.

The V call is TRBV19, the J call TRBJ1-4; 8 bases map to TRBD1. The CDR3 has 15 amino acids. Per the germline V gene, CDR1 is LNHDA and CDR2 is SQIVND (reference sequence). V shed 5 bases and J 4 bases; nucleotides not matched to a gene: 6. Here the CDR3 reads CASSSWTGINEKLFF. Written as DNA, the CDR3 is TGTGCCAGTAGTTCCTGGACAGGGATTAATGAAAAACTGTTTTTT.

V usage is TRBV5-1 and J usage is TRBJ1-2, with D possibly being TRBD1 (5 bases). V gave up 2 bases and J gave up 6 bases, with 17 bases separating them. The CDR3 runs 15 residues. In germline, CDR1 is SGHRS, CDR2 YFSETQ. The CDR3 sequence is CASSLEGTGPHGYTF. The CDR3 coding sequence is TGCGCCAGCAGCTTAGAGGGCACAGGCCCACATGGCTACACCTTC.

The J gene is TRBJ2-7, the V gene TRBV10-3; D remains unclear. V lost 0 bases, J lost 4 bases, and 7 bases lay in between. The CDR3 spans 13 residues. The germline CDR1 and CDR2 sequences are ENHRY and SYGVKD. CDR3 nucleotide sequence: TGTGCCATCAGTGAGTCAAGTAGGTACGAGCAGTACTTC. This codes for CAISESSRYEQYF.

The chain combines TRBV3-1 (or the pseudogene TRBV3-2) with TRBJ2-3; D unclear. The germline gives CDR1 LGHDT, CDR2 YNNKEL (reference sequence). Trimming stripped 7 bases from V and 0 bases from J, with 8 bases between. The CDR3 loop spans 13 amino acids. The chain's CDR3 is CASTRASTDTQYF. The CDR3 nucleotides are TGTGCCAGCACTCGGGCGAGCACAGATACGCAGTATTTT.

The chain is built from TRBV7-2 and TRBJ1-1; D is unclear. Trimming cost V 3 bases and J 1 base, with 9 bases left between them. The length of the CDR3 is 14 residues. Germline CDR1 and CDR2: SGHTA and FQGNSA. The chain's CDR3 is CASSFGRANTEAFF. Here the CDR3 DNA reads TGTGCCAGCAGCTTTGGGAGGGCGAACACTGAAGCTTTCTTT.

The chain joins TRBV19 to TRBJ1-5; D not resolved. CDR1 is LNHDA and CDR2 is SQIVND in the germline V gene (reference sequence). This CDR3 is 12 amino acids long. Trimming shortened V by 7 bases and J by 2 bases, and 6 bases separated the two germline ends. The CDR3 region has the DNA TGTGCCAGTAATAAAGGCAATCAGCCCCAGCATTTT. This codes for CASNKGNQPQHF.

The V and J genes are TRBV3-1 (or the pseudogene TRBV3-2) and TRBJ1-3, with D uncertain. Trimming removed 3 bases at V and 0 bases at J, with 6 bases between. The germline V gene encodes CDR1 LGHDT and CDR2 YNNKEL (reference sequence). This CDR3 contains 14 residues. CDR3 in amino acids: CASSQGYSGNTIYF. CDR3 sequence (DNA): TGTGCCAGCAGCCAGGGCTACTCTGGAAACACCATATATTTT.

This chain uses TRBV5-8 with TRBJ1-1; 8 bases map to TRBD1. The CDR3 runs 13 residues. The germline V gene encodes CDR1 SGHTS and CDR2 YDEGEE. V lost 2 bases to trimming and J lost 7 bases; unmatched junction nucleotides: 4. The CDR3 is CASSLRQGFEAFF. Written as DNA, the CDR3 is TGTGCCAGCAGCTTAAGACAGGGGTTTGAAGCTTTCTTT.

V gene TRBV28 combines with J gene TRBJ1-3, with D possibly matching TRBD1 (6 bases). In germline, CDR1 is MDHEN, CDR2 SYDVKM. V dropped 5 bases and J dropped 0 bases, with 17 bases sitting between them. The CDR3 sequence is 17 residues long. CDR3 coding DNA: TGTGCCAGCAGTCGCCCTGACAGGTTCTTCTCTGGAAACACCATATATTTT. Translated, it gives CASSRPDRFFSGNTIYF.

This chain links TRBV3-1 (or the pseudogene TRBV3-2) with TRBJ2-2; TRBD2 agrees at 11 bases. The CDR3 consists of 14 residues. The J segment lost 6 bases and the V segment lost 6 bases, leaving 3 bases of the junction unmatched. Germline assignment: CDR1 LGHDT and CDR2 YNNKEL (reference sequence). CDR3 sequence: CASSRGLAAGELFF. The CDR3 DNA reads TGTGCCAGCAGTCGGGGACTAGCGGCCGGGGAGCTGTTTTTT.

This clone has only one observation. The rearrangement joins TRBV7-8 to TRBJ2-1, with 7 bases that match TRBD1. The CDR3 loop spans 15 amino acids. Germline CDR1 reads SGHVS; CDR2 reads FQNEAQ. V shed 5 bases and J 6 bases; nucleotides not matched to a gene: 10. The CDR3 nucleotides read TGTGCCAGCAGCGATGGTTGGGACAGCGTCAATGAGCAGTTCTTC. This gives the protein CASSDGWDSVNEQFF.

CDR3 residues: CASSPESKPIPGNTIYF. The CDR3 region has the DNA TGTGCCAGCAGCCCAGAGTCCAAACCCATTCCTGGAAACACCATATATTTT. This chain links TRBV9 with TRBJ1-3; D gene uncertain. The CDR3 consists of 17 residues. CDR1 and CDR2 from the germline V gene are SGDLS and YYNGEE. V was shortened by 4 bases and J by 2 bases, with 19 bases between the two germline ends.

The V and J genes are TRBV6-2 or TRBV6-3 and TRBJ2-4; D is perhaps TRBD1 (7 bases). Germline V lookup: CDR1 MNHEY, CDR2 SVGEGT. The CDR3 runs 15 residues. V was clipped by 0 bases and J by 9 bases, with 15 bases between them. The CDR3 region is CASSYSFAGQSIQYF. CDR3 bases: TGTGCCAGCAGTTACTCGTTCGCGGGACAGAGCATTCAGTACTTC.

V is TRBV6-5 and J is TRBJ2-7; D uncertain. This CDR3 contains 12 residues. Looked up from germline, CDR1 is MNHEY and CDR2 is SVGAGI. V was pared by 4 bases and J by 5 bases, with 9 bases between. In nucleotides, the CDR3 is TGTGCCAGCAGTTCCCCCCCCAACGAGCAGTACTTC. It encodes CASSSPPNEQYF.

This clone occurred once. The CDR3 region is CASSEYAEAFF. CDR3 sequence (DNA): TGTGCCAGCAGTGAATATGCTGAAGCTTTCTTT. V is TRBV2 and J is TRBJ1-1; D is unresolved. CDR1 and CDR2 (germline): SNHLY, FYNNEI. V was pared by 2 bases and J by 6 bases, with 4 bases between. The CDR3 spans 11 residues.

The chain combines TRBV3-1 (or the pseudogene TRBV3-2) with TRBJ2-3; D is possibly TRBD2 (6 bases). V lost 6 bases to trimming and J lost 0 bases, with 10 bases between them. This CDR3 is built from 14 residues. CDR1 is LGHDT and CDR2 is YNNKEL in the germline V gene (reference sequence). CDR3 DNA sequence: TGTGCCAGCAGTTGGGCGGGGAGCACAGATACGCAGTATTTT. Translated, it gives CASSWAGSTDTQYF.